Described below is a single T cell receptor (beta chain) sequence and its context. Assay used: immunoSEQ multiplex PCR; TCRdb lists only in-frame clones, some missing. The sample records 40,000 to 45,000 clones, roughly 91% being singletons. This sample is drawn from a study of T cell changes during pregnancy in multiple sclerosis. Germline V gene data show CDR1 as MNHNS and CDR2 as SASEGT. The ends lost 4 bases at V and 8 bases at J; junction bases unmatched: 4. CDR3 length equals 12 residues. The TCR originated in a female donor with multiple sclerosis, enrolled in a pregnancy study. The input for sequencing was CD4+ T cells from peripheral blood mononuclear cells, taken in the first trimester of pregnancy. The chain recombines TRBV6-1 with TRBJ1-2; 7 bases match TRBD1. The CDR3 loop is CASSGQGKGYTF. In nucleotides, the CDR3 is TGTGCCAGCAGTGGACAGGGAAAGGGCTACACCTTC.